Listed below are T cell receptor beta chains from one sample, sequenced in a study of T cell responses to AZD1222 COVID-19 vaccine. Sequencing was performed with immunoSEQ multiplex PCR; in TCRdb, only in-frame clones are kept and a portion is missing. The sample has 180,000 or so clones; about 93% are singletons. The specimen comprised peripheral blood, sampled on day 0 of AZD1222 vaccination. All receptors come from an adult in good health. The CDR3 runs from the conserved cysteine through the conserved F or W. Fields, in order: J gene, D gene, clone size, V gene, CDR3 protein, CDR3 DNA. D genes are given only for firm matches. Expanded clones are given a class, and other clones once, few, many or no size at all.

>TRBJ1-2|TRBD1|.|TRBV6-5
CASQGDYGYTF
TGTGCCAGTCAGGGGGACTATGGCTACACCTTC
>TRBJ2-4|.|.|TRBV5-1
CASSHKGPGGNIQYF
TGCGCCAGCAGTCATAAGGGACCCGGTGGAAACATTCAGTACTTC
>TRBJ1-2|.|.|TRBV6-5
CASSYLGDGYTF
TGTGCCAGCAGTTATTTGGGGGACGGCTACACCTTC
>TRBJ1-1|.|once|TRBV9
CASSASGTVNTEAFF
TGTGCCAGCAGCGCCTCCGGGACGGTGAACACTGAAGCTTTCTTT
>TRBJ2-2|.|.|TRBV4-1
CASSQDRRGTGELFF
TGCGCCAGCAGCCAAGATCGGCGGGGCACCGGGGAGCTGTTTTTT
>TRBJ1-5|.|.|TRBV28
CASSPPQHF
TGTGCCAGCAGCCCCCCCCAGCATTTT
>TRBJ1-5|.|.|TRBV19
CASRTGGHQPQHF
TGTGCCAGCCGGACCGGGGGACATCAGCCCCAGCATTTT
>TRBJ1-5|TRBD1|.|TRBV28
CASAPGPGGQPQHF
TGTGCCAGCGCCCCGGGGCCAGGGGGTCAGCCCCAGCATTTT
>TRBJ2-3|.|.|TRBV5-6
CASSQTTDTQYF
TGTGCCAGCAGCCAGACTACAGATACGCAGTATTTT
>TRBJ2-3|.|once|TRBV29-1
CSVPRADTQYF
TGCAGCGTCCCCCGGGCAGATACGCAGTATTTT
>TRBJ1-1|.|.|TRBV7-8
CASSLGRGKRAEAFF
TGTGCCAGCAGCTTAGGGCGGGGGAAGAGGGCTGAAGCTTTCTTT
>TRBJ1-3|.|.|TRBV15
CATSWGQHSGNTIYF
TGTGCCACCAGCTGGGGACAACACTCTGGAAACACCATATATTTT
>TRBJ1-2|.|.|TRBV19
CASRGEKGYTF
TGTGCCAGTCGGGGGGAAAAAGGCTACACCTTC
>TRBJ2-1|.|.|TRBV11-3
CASSSGPHEQFF
TGTGCCAGCAGCTCCGGTCCCCATGAGCAGTTCTTC
>TRBJ2-7|.|.|TRBV11-2
CASSLLAREVYEQYF
TGTGCCAGCAGCCTCCTCGCGAGGGAGGTCTACGAGCAGTACTTC
>TRBJ1-6|.|.|TRBV27
CASSLKGYTLNSPLHF
TGTGCCAGCAGCCTAAAGGGTTACACGCTCAATTCACCCCTCCACTTT
>TRBJ1-1|.|.|TRBV5-5
CASRLTGVGNTEAFF
TGTGCCAGCAGATTGACGGGTGTTGGGAACACTGAAGCTTTCTTT
>TRBJ2-3|TRBD2|.|TRBV5-6
CASSPRGDDTDTQYF
TGTGCCAGCAGCCCACGGGGGGACGACACAGATACGCAGTATTTT
>TRBJ2-2|.|.|TRBV12-3/TRBV12-4
CASSFLRTGELFF
TGTGCCAGCAGTTTTCTTAGAACCGGGGAGCTGTTTTTT
>TRBJ2-2|.|.|TRBV7-3
CASSPGTPSRSGELFF
TGTGCCAGCAGCCCCGGGACTCCCTCGAGAAGCGGGGAGCTGTTTTTT
>TRBJ2-7|TRBD2|.|TRBV5-4
CASGLAGGSSEQYF
TGTGCCAGCGGCTTAGCGGGAGGCTCAAGCGAGCAGTACTTC
>TRBJ2-1|.|.|TRBV5-1
CASSWTMYNEQFF
TGCGCCAGCAGCTGGACTATGTACAATGAGCAGTTCTTC
>TRBJ2-1|.|.|TRBV11-2
CASSLVGAGSYNEQFF
TGTGCCAGCAGCTTAGTTGGGGCCGGCTCCTACAATGAGCAGTTCTTC
>TRBJ2-1|.|once|TRBV12-5
CASGFKNQRDEQFF
TGTGCTAGTGGTTTCAAAAATCAGCGGGATGAGCAGTTCTTC
>TRBJ2-1|.|.|TRBV5-1
CASSYGGFGNEQFF
TGCGCCAGCAGCTATGGGGGCTTTGGCAATGAGCAGTTCTTC
>TRBJ1-5|.|.|TRBV28
CASNLQPQHF
TGTGCCAGCAATCTTCAGCCCCAGCATTTT
>TRBJ2-1|.|.|TRBV4-2
CASSQDPSYNEQFF
TGTGCCAGCAGCCAAGACCCGAGCTACAATGAGCAGTTCTTC
>TRBJ1-5|.|.|TRBV18
CASSPGQANQPQHF
TGTGCCAGCTCACCGGGGCAGGCCAATCAGCCCCAGCATTTT
>TRBJ1-2|.|.|TRBV29-1
CSAGGNYGYTF
TGCAGCGCGGGGGGAAACTATGGCTACACCTTC
>TRBJ2-7|.|.|TRBV6-5
CASRGASRYEQYF
TGTGCCAGCAGGGGAGCTTCACGCTACGAGCAGTACTTC
>TRBJ1-2|.|.|TRBV7-9
CASSLIQGGDGYTF
TGTGCCAGCAGCTTAATACAGGGAGGCGATGGCTACACCTTC
>TRBJ2-5|.|.|TRBV5-1
CASSLTEETQYF
TGCGCCAGCAGCTTGACGGAAGAGACCCAGTACTTC
>TRBJ2-2|.|.|TRBV5-1
CASTATAGVGELFF
TGCGCCAGCACCGCCACGGCAGGGGTCGGGGAGCTGTTTTTT
>TRBJ1-1|.|.|TRBV5-1
CASSPGRGEAFF
TGCGCCAGCAGCCCTGGCCGGGGCGAAGCTTTCTTT
>TRBJ1-6|TRBD1|.|TRBV7-3
CASSAGTDHSPLHF
TGTGCCAGCAGCGCCGGGACAGATCATTCACCCCTCCACTTT
>TRBJ1-5|.|.|TRBV28
CASSPGGPNQPQHF
TGTGCCAGCAGCCCCGGGGGCCCCAATCAGCCCCAGCATTTT
>TRBJ1-4|TRBD1|.|TRBV9
CASSGGGNEKLFF
TGTGCCAGCTCAGGGGGGGGAAATGAAAAACTGTTTTTT
>TRBJ1-1|.|.|TRBV7-7
CASSLRQDTEAFF
TGTGCCAGCAGCTTACGCCAGGACACTGAAGCTTTCTTT